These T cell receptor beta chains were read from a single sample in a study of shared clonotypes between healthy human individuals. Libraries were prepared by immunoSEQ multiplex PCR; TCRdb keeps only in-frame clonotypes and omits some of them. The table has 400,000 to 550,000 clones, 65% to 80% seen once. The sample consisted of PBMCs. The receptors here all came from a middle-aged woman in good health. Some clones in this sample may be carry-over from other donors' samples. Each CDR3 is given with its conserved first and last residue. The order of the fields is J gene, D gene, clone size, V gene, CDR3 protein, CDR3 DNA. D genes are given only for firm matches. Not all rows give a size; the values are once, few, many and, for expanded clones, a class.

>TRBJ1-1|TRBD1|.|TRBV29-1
CSVSPWGQEMNTEAFF
TGCAGCGTGAGCCCTTGGGGACAGGAGATGAACACTGAAGCTTTCTTT
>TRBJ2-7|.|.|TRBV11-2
CASSLGVGEQYF
TGTGCCAGCAGCTTAGGGGTTGGGGAGCAGTACTTC
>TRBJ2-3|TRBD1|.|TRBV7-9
CASSPRDSGTDTQYF
TGTGCCAGCAGCCCTCGGGACAGTGGCACAGATACGCAGTATTTT
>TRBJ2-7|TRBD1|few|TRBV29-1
CSAEDRGRSEQYF
TGCAGCGCCGAGGACAGGGGGCGCTCCGAGCAGTACTTC
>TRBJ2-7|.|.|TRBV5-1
CASSWLTGEAYEQYF
TGCGCCAGCAGCTGGCTCACAGGGGAGGCCTACGAGCAGTACTTC
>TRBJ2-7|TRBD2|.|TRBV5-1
CASSLGREVEQYF
TGCGCCAGCAGCTTGGGGCGGGAGGTCGAGCAGTACTTC
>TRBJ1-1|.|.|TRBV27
CASSLYAGPTEAFF
TGTGCCAGCAGTTTATATGCCGGCCCCACTGAAGCTTTCTTT
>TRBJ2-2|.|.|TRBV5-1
CASSLDSGNTGELFF
TGCGCCAGCAGCTTGGATTCGGGAAACACCGGGGAGCTGTTTTTT
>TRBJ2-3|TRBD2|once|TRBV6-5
CASSPSGTTDTQYF
TGTGCCAGCAGTCCTAGCGGGACCACAGATACGCAGTATTTT
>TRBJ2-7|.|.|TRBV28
CATEDREGPKRQYF
TGTGCCACAGAGGACAGGGAGGGTCCTAAGCGGCAGTACTTC
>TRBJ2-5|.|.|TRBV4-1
CASSQEGGRETQYF
TGCGCCAGCAGCCAAGAAGGGGGGAGAGAGACCCAGTACTTC
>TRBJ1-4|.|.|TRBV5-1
CASRDRATNEKLFF
TGCGCCAGCAGAGACCGGGCAACTAATGAAAAACTGTTTTTT
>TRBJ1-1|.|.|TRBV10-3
CAISESRVNTEAFF
TGTGCCATCAGTGAGTCTCGGGTGAACACTGAAGCTTTCTTT
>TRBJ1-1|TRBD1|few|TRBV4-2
CASSQGQGANTEAFF
TGTGCCAGCAGCCAAGGACAGGGGGCGAACACTGAAGCTTTCTTT
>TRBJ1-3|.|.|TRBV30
CAWSVTRGSGNTIYF
TGTGCCTGGAGTGTAACGAGGGGGTCTGGAAACACCATATATTTT
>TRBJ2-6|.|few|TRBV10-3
CAISEGQAAGANVLTF
TGTGCCATCAGTGAGGGCCAGGCCGCTGGGGCCAACGTCCTGACTTTC
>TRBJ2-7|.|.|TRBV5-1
CASSLLSPSEQYF
TGCGCCAGCAGCTTGTTGTCGCCCTCCGAGCAGTACTTC
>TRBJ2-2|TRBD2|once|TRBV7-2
CASSLWTSGTTGELFF
TGTGCCAGCAGCTTATGGACTAGCGGGACTACCGGGGAGCTGTTTTTT
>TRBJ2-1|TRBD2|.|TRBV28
CASSFMLAGGYNEQFF
TGTGCCAGCAGTTTTATGCTAGCGGGGGGCTACAATGAGCAGTTCTTC
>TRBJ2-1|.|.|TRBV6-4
CASSEREMNEQFF
TGTGCCAGCAGTGAGAGGGAGATGAATGAGCAGTTCTTC
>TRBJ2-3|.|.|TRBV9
CASSVTASDTQYF
TGTGCCAGCAGCGTAACCGCGTCAGATACGCAGTATTTT
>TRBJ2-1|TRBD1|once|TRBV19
CASRLDRETEQFF
TGTGCCAGTAGGTTGGACAGGGAGACTGAGCAGTTCTTC
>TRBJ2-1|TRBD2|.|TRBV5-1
CASSLDGLDSYNEQFF
TGCGCCAGCAGCTTGGATGGACTAGACTCCTACAATGAGCAGTTCTTC
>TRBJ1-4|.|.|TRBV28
CASSLSSGATNEKLFF
TGTGCCAGCAGTTTATCCTCGGGGGCAACTAATGAAAAACTGTTTTTT
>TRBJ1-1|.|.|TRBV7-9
CASSSLRGNTEAFF
TGTGCCAGCAGCTCACTGAGAGGGAACACTGAAGCTTTCTTT
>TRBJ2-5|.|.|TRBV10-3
CASRGLTGQETQYF
TGTGCCTCCAGAGGACTAACCGGGCAAGAGACCCAGTACTTC
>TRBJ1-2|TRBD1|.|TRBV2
CASSLRDSTNYGYTF
TGTGCCAGCAGTCTCCGGGACAGCACTAACTATGGCTACACCTTC
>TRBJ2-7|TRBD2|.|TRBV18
CASSPRLAEIYEQYF
TGTGCCAGCTCACCGAGGCTAGCGGAGATCTACGAGCAGTACTTC
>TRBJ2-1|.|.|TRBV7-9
CASSTGTYNEQFF
TGTGCCAGCAGCACCGGGACATACAATGAGCAGTTCTTC
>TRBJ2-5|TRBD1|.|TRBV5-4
CASSMRTGGEETQYF
TGTGCCAGCAGCATGCGGACAGGGGGCGAAGAGACCCAGTACTTC
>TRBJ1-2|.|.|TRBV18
CASSPRTRDGYTF
TGTGCCAGCTCACCCCGGACCCGGGATGGCTACACCTTC
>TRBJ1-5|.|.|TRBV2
CASSEALGITRPQHF
TGTGCCAGCAGTGAAGCGCTTGGCATTACCAGGCCCCAGCATTTT
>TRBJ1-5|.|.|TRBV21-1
CASAHRDRGNQPQHF
TGTGCCAGCGCGCACCGGGACAGGGGCAATCAGCCCCAGCATTTT
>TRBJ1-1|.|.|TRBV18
CASSIREVNTEAFF
TGTGCCAGCTCAATAAGGGAGGTTAACACTGAAGCTTTCTTT
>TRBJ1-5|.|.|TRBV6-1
CASSQGSGQPQHF
TGTGCCAGCAGTCAGGGATCAGGTCAGCCCCAGCATTTT
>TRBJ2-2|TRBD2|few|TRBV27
CASRLIAGLTGELFF
TGTGCCAGCAGGCTAATAGCGGGCCTCACCGGGGAGCTGTTTTTT
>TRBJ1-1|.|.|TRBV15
CATSRGSALTEAFF
TGTGCCACCAGCAGAGGTAGTGCGCTCACTGAAGCTTTCTTT
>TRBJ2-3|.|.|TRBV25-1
CASSEGPDTQYF
TGTGCCAGCAGTGAAGGCCCAGATACGCAGTATTTT
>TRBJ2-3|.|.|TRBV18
CASSRAIKAQYF
TGTGCCAGCTCACGGGCTATCAAGGCGCAGTATTTT
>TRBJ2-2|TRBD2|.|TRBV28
CASSLVAGSGTGELFF
TGTGCCAGCAGTTTGGTAGCGGGCTCGGGGACCGGGGAGCTGTTTTTT
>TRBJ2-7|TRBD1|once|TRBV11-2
CASSMDRAHEQYF
TGTGCCAGCAGCATGGACAGGGCCCACGAGCAGTACTTC
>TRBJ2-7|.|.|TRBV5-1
CASSFGLPYEQYF
TGCGCCAGCAGCTTCGGACTGCCGTACGAGCAGTACTTC
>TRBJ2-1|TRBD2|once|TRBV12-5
CASGTSSGNNEQFF
TGTGCTAGTGGTACCTCTAGCGGCAACAATGAGCAGTTCTTC
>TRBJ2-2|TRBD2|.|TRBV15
CATSRGLAGAANTGELFF
TGTGCCACCAGCAGAGGGCTAGCGGGAGCGGCGAACACCGGGGAGCTGTTTTTT
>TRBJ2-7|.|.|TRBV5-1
CASSTNLGTYEQYF
TGCGCCAGCAGCACTAATCTAGGTACCTACGAGCAGTACTTC
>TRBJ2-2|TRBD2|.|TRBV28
CASSYRGGARTGELFF
TGTGCCAGCAGTTACCGCGGGGGGGCGCGGACCGGGGAGCTGTTTTTT
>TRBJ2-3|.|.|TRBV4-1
CASSQGPVSDTQYF
TGCGCCAGCAGCCAAGGGCCTGTTTCCGATACGCAGTATTTT
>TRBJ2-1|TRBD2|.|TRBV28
CASSLFVGAGGGNGQFF
TGTGCCAGCAGTTTATTTGTGGGAGCGGGAGGGGGCAATGGGCAGTTCTTC
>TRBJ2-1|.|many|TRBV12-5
CASSKGRDNEQFF
TGTGCTAGTTCAAAGGGGCGGGACAATGAGCAGTTCTTC
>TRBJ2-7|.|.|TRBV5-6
CASSLRLGRSEEQYF
TGTGCCAGCAGCCTCCGCCTGGGCAGGAGTGAAGAGCAGTACTTC
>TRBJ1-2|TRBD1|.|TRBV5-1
CASSSTGGKDYGYTF
TGCGCCAGCAGCTCGACAGGGGGCAAGGACTATGGCTACACCTTC
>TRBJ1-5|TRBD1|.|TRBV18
CASSPGQGFQPQHF
TGTGCCAGCTCACCAGGACAGGGTTTTCAGCCCCAGCATTTT
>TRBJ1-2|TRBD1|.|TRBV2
CASSGGQGARYGYTF
TGTGCCAGCAGTGGCGGACAGGGGGCGCGTTATGGCTACACCTTC
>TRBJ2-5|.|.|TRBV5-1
CASGTGSRPRVLETQYF
TGCGCCAGCGGAACAGGGAGTCGACCGCGCGTGTTAGAGACCCAGTACTTC
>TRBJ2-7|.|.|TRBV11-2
CASSLDQVHEQYF
TGTGCCAGCAGCTTAGACCAGGTCCACGAGCAGTACTTC